The 22 T cell receptor beta chains below all came from one sample that was sequenced in a study of Graves' ophthalmopathy and Graves' hyperthyroidism. RNA transcripts were the template, and TCR beta CDR3 regions were amplified from them. A first-round RT-PCR used HTBI primers, followed by a second-round multiplex PCR. Using its own MiXCR run on the multiplex PCR reads, TCRdb lists one record per CDR3 protein. The sample holds about 420,000 distinct CDR3 sequences, 20% to 25% seen once. The sequenced sample consisted of peripheral blood. All receptors come from a woman under 30 with stable Graves' hyperthyroidism.

The V and J genes are TRBV6-1 and TRBJ2-4; 10 bases match TRBD2. Looked up from germline, CDR1 is MNHNS and CDR2 is SASEGT. V lost 3 bases, J lost 3 bases, and 2 bases stayed unmatched. This CDR3 region has 15 residues. DNA for the CDR3: TGTGCCAGCAGTGATATAGCGGGAGGCAAAAACATTCAGTACTTC. It encodes CASSDIAGGKNIQYF.

This clonotype was detected ten times or more. The genes are TRBV7-2 and TRBJ1-5, with unresolved D. Trimming left V 2 bases short and J 5 bases short, with 7 bases between. Germline values: CDR1 SGHTA, CDR2 FQGNSA. The CDR3 covers 13 residues. The CDR3 DNA reads TGTGCCAGCAGCTTAAAGGCCGATCAGCCCCAGCATTTT. Amino acid sequence: CASSLKADQPQHF.

This clonotype was detected ten times or more. This sequence joins TRBV4-2 and TRBJ1-2; D is unclear. V dropped 2 bases and J dropped 7 bases, with 8 bases sitting between them. CDR3 length: 12 residues. Germline CDR1 LGHNA, CDR2 YNFKEQ. The CDR3 DNA reads as TGTGCCAGCAGCCAAAGTCCGGGTGGCTACACCTTC. Its protein is CASSQSPGGYTF.

This clonotype was observed at least ten times. This chain's CDR3 is CASSSGQGRYGYTF. DNA of the CDR3: TGCGCCAGCAGCTCGGGACAGGGGCGCTATGGCTACACCTTC. This sequence joins TRBV5-1 and TRBJ1-2; TRBD1 aligns across 10 bases. The V gene's germline CDR1 is SGHRS and CDR2 YFSETQ. This CDR3 is 14 amino acids long. The V and J ends lost 3 bases and 4 bases, in that order; junction bases with no gene match: 3.

This clonotype occurred many times. Here the CDR3 DNA reads TGCAGTGCTAGATCTTACAGCTGGGGGAATAGCAATCAGCCCCAGCATTTT. Translation: CSARSYSWGNSNQPQHF. V is TRBV20-1 and J is TRBJ1-5; D perhaps matches TRBD1 (5 bases). CDR3 size: 17 residues. Germline loops: CDR1 DFQATT, CDR2 SNEGSKA (reference sequence). Trimming took off 2 bases at V and 0 bases at J, with 17 bases between the two ends.

The J gene is TRBJ2-5, the V gene TRBV15; D ambiguous. The tail of the sequence fits TRBJ2-7 better, so the J call may be wrong. Germline-derived CDR1 and CDR2 are LNHNV and YYDKDF (reference sequence). The CDR3 length is 12 residues. The CDR3 is CATSRGPYEQYF. As DNA, the CDR3 is TGTGCCACCAGCAGAGGACCATACGAGCAGTACTTC.

This clonotype was counted ten times or more. The V and J genes are TRBV12-3 or TRBV12-4 and TRBJ1-6; D is uncertain. The CDR3 spans 14 residues. V lost 7 bases, J lost 10 bases, and 17 bases lay in between. The CDR3 coding sequence is TGTGCCAGCACCTACTCGAGGATGGACTCACCCCTCCACTTT. Protein: CASTYSRMDSPLHF.

The chain employs TRBV18 and TRBJ1-1, with D perhaps matching TRBD1 (5 bases). There are 12 residues in the CDR3. V was pared by 6 bases and J by 8 bases, with 13 bases between. The germline V gene encodes CDR1 KGHSH and CDR2 LQKENI. CDR3 in amino acids: CASSTDGAEAFF. In DNA form, the CDR3 reads TGTGCCAGCTCCACAGATGGGGCAGAAGCTTTCTTT. The entire variable domain, with the rest obtained from reference TRBV18 and TRBJ1-1, is as follows: NAGVMQNPRHLVRRRGQEARLRCSPMKGHSHVYWYRQLPEEGLKFMVYLQKENIIDESGMPKERFSAEFPKEGPSILRIQQVVRGDSAAYFCASSTDGAEAFFGQGTRLTVV.

CDR3 residues: CASSLLTSGIGGELFF. The CDR3 DNA is TGTGCCAGCAGCTTATTAACTAGCGGGATCGGCGGGGAGCTGTTTTTT. The chain recombines TRBV11-2 with TRBJ2-2, with 10 bases that match TRBD2. CDR1 is SGHAT and CDR2 is FQNNGV in the germline V gene. J lost 7 bases, V lost 2 bases, and 7 bases had no gene match. CDR3 length equals 16 residues.

The J gene is TRBJ1-1, the V gene TRBV27; D may be TRBD1 (6 bases). The ends were cut back, 5 bases at V and 3 bases at J, with 13 bases in the middle. CDR3 size: 14 residues. CDR1 and CDR2 from the germline V gene are MNHEY and SMNVEV (reference sequence). The CDR3 protein is CASSPYDRYTEAFF. DNA of the CDR3: TGTGCCAGCAGTCCCTATGACAGGTACACTGAAGCTTTCTTT.

This clonotype came up a few times. V gene TRBV6-5 combines with J gene TRBJ1-1; weak D call: TRBD1 (5 bases). Trimming stripped 2 bases from V and 7 bases from J, with 8 bases between. Germline V gene data show CDR1 as MNHEY and CDR2 as SVGAGI. The CDR3 totals 12 residues. CDR3 region: CASSYGRGEAFF. DNA for the CDR3: TGTGCCAGCAGTTACGGGAGGGGTGAAGCTTTCTTT.

V usage is TRBV6-1 and J usage is TRBJ1-2; D possibly corresponds to TRBD1 (6 bases). Trimming pared 7 bases from V and 4 bases from J, leaving 19 bases between. Germline-derived CDR1 and CDR2 are MNHNS and SASEGT. CDR3 length: 15 amino acids. CDR3 sequence reads: CASTRQDKWTYGYTF. CDR3 sequence (DNA): TGTGCCAGCACTCGACAGGATAAGTGGACCTATGGCTACACCTTC.

This clonotype was counted ten times or more. The chain uses TRBV6-2 or TRBV6-3 and TRBJ2-4, with 9 bases aligning to TRBD1. There are 16 residues in the CDR3. CDR1 and CDR2 from the germline V gene are MNHEY and SVGEGT. V shed 5 bases, J shed 7 bases, and the junction held 12 bases outside the gene matches. The CDR3: CASSLGFRTGANIQYF. As DNA, the CDR3 is TGTGCCAGCAGTCTCGGCTTCAGGACAGGGGCGAACATTCAGTACTTC.

Many counts were recorded for this clonotype. CDR3 protein: CAGQTGTPNSNQPQHF. The CDR3 nucleotides read TGTGCCGGGCAAACTGGGACACCTAATAGCAATCAGCCCCAGCATTTT. The V gene is TRBV28, the J gene TRBJ1-5; perhaps TRBD1 as D (6 bases). Trimming cost V 11 bases and J 0 bases, with 20 bases left between them. Germline assignment: CDR1 MDHEN and CDR2 SYDVKM. This CDR3 contains 16 residues.

In its sample, this clonotype was seen many times. The chain employs TRBV5-6 and TRBJ2-7; D may match TRBD1 or TRBD2 (6 bases each). Germline-derived CDR1 and CDR2 are SGHDT and YYEEEE. The CDR3 runs to 17 residues. V was pared by 4 bases and J by 5 bases, with 25 bases between. Written as DNA, the CDR3 is TGTGCCAGCAGCCGCATTGGAGGGGGACGGACGACCGACGAGCAGTACTTC. This encodes CASSRIGGGRTTDEQYF.

This clonotype was seen many times. This rearrangement joins TRBV18 to TRBJ1-1, with D tentatively TRBD1 (5 bases). The germline V gene encodes CDR1 KGHSH and CDR2 LQKENI. The CDR3 loop spans 14 amino acids. V lost 3 bases, J lost 3 bases, and 11 bases lay in between. This CDR3 is CASSPRVGDTEAFF. The CDR3 nucleotides are TGTGCCAGCTCACCCAGGGTTGGGGACACTGAAGCTTTCTTT. The variable domain in full, completed from reference TRBV18 and TRBJ1-1, reads NAGVMQNPRHLVRRRGQEARLRCSPMKGHSHVYWYRQLPEEGLKFMVYLQKENIIDESGMPKERFSAEFPKEGPSILRIQQVVRGDSAAYFCASSPRVGDTEAFFGQGTRLTVV.

This clonotype showed up many times. The chain recombines TRBV29-1 with TRBJ2-5; TRBD1 matches 10 bases. The CDR3 totals 14 residues. V shed 4 bases, J shed 4 bases, and the junction held 6 bases outside the gene matches. CDR1 is SQVTM and CDR2 is ANQGSEA in the germline V gene. CDR3: CSVAGQGSGETQYF. In DNA, the CDR3 is TGCAGCGTTGCGGGACAGGGGTCGGGAGAGACCCAGTACTTC.

This clonotype came up many times. The chain joins TRBV11-2 to TRBJ2-7, with TRBD1 matching over 9 bases. Trimming cost V 3 bases and J 5 bases; bases outside gene matches: 5. The CDR3 contains 14 residues. Germline V CDR1 and CDR2: SGHAT, FQNNGV. CDR3 region: CASSFGTGIHEQYF. DNA of the CDR3: TGTGCCAGCAGCTTCGGGACAGGGATCCACGAGCAGTACTTC.

This clonotype was counted a single time. A much larger clonotype is one base distant, so this may be a read error. The chain links TRBV12-3 or TRBV12-4 to TRBJ1-5; D remains ambiguous. This CDR3 contains 11 residues. The CDR3 DNA sequence: TGTGCCAGCAGTTTTGCTCAGCTCCAGCATTTT. Translation: CASSFAQLQHF.

Many counts were recorded for this clonotype. This chain connects TRBV7-6 to TRBJ2-7, with 10 positions matching TRBD1. CDR1 SGHVS and CDR2 FNYEAQ come from the germline V gene. CDR3 length: 13 amino acids. J gave up 5 bases and V 5 bases, and 3 bases lay outside the gene matches. CDR3 loop: CASSAGQGNEQYF. The CDR3 DNA reads TGTGCCAGCAGCGCGGGACAGGGGAACGAGCAGTACTTC. Based on the CDR3 plus reference TRBV7-6 and TRBJ2-7, the full variable domain is GAGVSQSPRYKVTKRGQDVALRCDPISGHVSLYWYRQALGQGPEFLTYFNYEAQQDKSGLPNDRFSAERPEGSISTLTIQRTEQRDSAMYRCASSAGQGNEQYFGPGTRLTVT.

The chain uses TRBV6-2 or TRBV6-3 and TRBJ1-1; D gene ambiguous. The germline V and J ends were trimmed by 2 bases and 7 bases, with 5 bases remaining between them. This CDR3 is built from 11 residues. Germline values: CDR1 MNHEY, CDR2 SVGEGT. The DNA for the CDR3 is TGTGCCAGCAGTTACGCCGATGAAGCTTTCTTT. Amino acids: CASSYADEAFF.

This clonotype showed up just once. The chain recombines TRBV19 with TRBJ2-7, with a weak D call TRBD1 (6 bases). CDR1 is LNHDA, CDR2 SQIVND, per germline (reference sequence). Between the trimmed V and J ends, which lost 3 bases and 1 base, there was a span of 10 bases. This CDR3 spans 14 amino acids. CDR3 in DNA: TGTGCCAGTAGTATCGGTCAGGGGTCCTACGAGCAGTACTTC. Translated, it gives CASSIGQGSYEQYF.